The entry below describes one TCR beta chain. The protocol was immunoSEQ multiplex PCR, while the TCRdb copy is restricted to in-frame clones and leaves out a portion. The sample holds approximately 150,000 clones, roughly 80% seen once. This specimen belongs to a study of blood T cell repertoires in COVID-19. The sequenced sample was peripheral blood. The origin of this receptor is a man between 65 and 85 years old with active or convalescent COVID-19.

This chain's CDR3 is CASSRGRGYNEQFF. The DNA for the CDR3 is TGTGCCAGCAGCCGGGGCAGGGGGTACAATGAGCAGTTCTTC. The chain uses TRBV6-5 and TRBJ2-1; 7 bases agree with TRBD1. Germline CDR1 and CDR2: MNHEY and SVGAGI. There are 14 residues in the CDR3. J was trimmed by 4 bases and V by 6 bases; bases with no gene match: 6.